This section outlines one T cell receptor (beta chain) sequence together with its context. No antigen is known for it. Relative to the germline gene, one junction end is altered; a read error may explain this. The sample belongs to a study of read filtering for tumor transcriptome and immune sequencing. Study overall: By R-ISS, stages I, II and III held around 8, 15 and 7 patients. Study outcomes and limitations: IR-seq and RNA-seq agreed better without single-read clonotypes. Sorted CD138-negative bone marrow cells were not purified T cells.

This CDR3 contains 15 residues. Germline-derived CDR1 and CDR2 are SGHVS and FNYEAQ. At the time of active disease, bone marrow was collected from every patient. From about 0.4 ug of RNA, a library with molecular barcoded alpha/delta and beta/gamma adaptors was made. TCRdb re-called the reads through MiXCR, storing one row per CDR3 protein. This table holds over 50,000 distinct CDR3 sequences, roughly 19% found once. The TCR sequence derives from a donor at least 40 years old with multiple myeloma. Specimen: a population of CD138-negative cells sorted from bone marrow. The chain has TRBV7-6 and TRBJ2-1; TRBD1 agrees at 7 bases. The CDR3 region has the DNA TGTGCCAACAGCTTACCCGGGACAGCACCAACTGGGCAGTTCTTC. Its translation: CANSLPGTAPTGQFF. Complete variable domain (other parts from reference TRBV7-6 and TRBJ2-1): GAGVSQSPRYKVTKRGQDVALRCDPISGHVSLYWYRQALGQGPEFLTYFNYEAQQDKSGLPNDRFSAERPEGSISTLTIQRTEQRDSAMYRCANSLPGTAPTGQFFGPGTRLTVL.